This T cell receptor beta chain stems from a study of blood T cell repertoires in COVID-19. Losses at the gene ends were 5 bases for V and 3 bases for J; bases not matched to a gene: 15. The length of the CDR3 is 18 residues. Germline values: CDR1 SEHNR, CDR2 FQNEAQ (reference sequence). TCRdb's table, derived via immunoSEQ multiplex PCR, lists solely in-frame clones and lacks some. The table shows about 73,000 clones, with approximately 77% occurring only once. The sample was peripheral blood. The source is a man between 70 and 80 years old with COVID-19, enrolled during active disease. The J gene is TRBJ1-5, the V gene TRBV7-9, with TRBD1 matching over 8 bases. The CDR3 spells CASSPTPGGGFDNQPQHF. The CDR3, as DNA: TGTGCCAGCAGCCCAACCCCAGGGGGCGGATTTGACAATCAGCCCCAGCATTTT.